This TCR beta chain was recovered during a study of post-analysis software for immune sequencing data. Across the whole study: Courses of disease covered relapsing-remitting, secondary progressive and progressive-relapsing multiple sclerosis. Study observations and caveats: Clustering by F measure revealed strong co-clustering among samples prepared together in one batch. Patients used about 5 TRBV segments, including TRBV5-6, TRBV5-1 and TRBV20-1, more often than controls.

Every TCR beta cDNA library bore unique molecular identifiers. One entry per CDR3 protein, called by TCRdb with MiXCR from the PCR reads. The repertoire includes roughly 800,000 distinct CDR3 sequences, about 50% of them detected once, and 4.6% sits in the top ten. As to this clonotype: Its antigen is still unknown.

V was pared by 7 bases and J by 0 bases, with 15 bases between. This CDR3 contains 16 residues. In germline, CDR1 is LNHNV, CDR2 YYDKDF (reference sequence). Sequenced: blood. The chain recombines TRBV15 with TRBJ2-2, with D perhaps matching TRBD1 (8 bases). This clonotype was obtained from a girl under 18 with multiple sclerosis. CDR3 in amino acids: CATTQGAGANTGELFF. The CDR3 DNA reads as TGTGCCACCACTCAGGGGGCGGGAGCGAACACCGGGGAGCTGTTTTTT.